This TCR beta chain was documented in a study of shared clonotypes between healthy human individuals. Study-level findings and limits: Read depth was anticipated to influence clonotype sharing among donors.

CDR1 is LNHNV, CDR2 YYDKDF, per germline (reference sequence). The CDR3 contains 15 residues. J gave up 6 bases and V 0 bases, and 6 bases lay outside the gene matches. Worth noting for this clone: Its target is not known.

Deep was the level at which the assay was run. TCRdb's table, derived via immunoSEQ multiplex PCR, lists solely in-frame clones and lacks some. The sample carries fewer than 600,000 clones, around 79% recorded once. The donors were adults (healthy and HIV-negative) with no recent acute infections or vaccinations. This clonotype was obtained from a woman between 40 and 55 years old in good health. Some clones in this sample may be carry-over from other donors' samples. The specimen sequenced was PBMCs. The chain uses TRBV15 and TRBJ2-7, with 9 positions matching TRBD2. The CDR3: CATSRDSTSGREQYF. CDR3 bases: TGTGCCACCAGCAGAGATAGTACTAGCGGGCGCGAGCAGTACTTC. The entire variable domain, with the rest obtained from reference TRBV15 and TRBJ2-7, is as follows: DAMVIQNPRYQVTQFGKPVTLSCSQTLNHNVMYWYQQKSSQAPKLLFHYYDKDFNNEADTPDNFQSRRPNTSFCFLDIRSPGLGDTAMYLCATSRDSTSGREQYFGPGTRLTVT.